The 13 T cell receptor beta chains given below trace back to one sample, sequenced in a study of beta chain features in type 1 diabetes. Investigators reverse transcribed all isolated RNA, so they sequenced expressed TCRB transcripts. This table comes from immunoSEQ multiplex PCR, and its TCRdb copy is limited to in-frame clones, with some not included. Altogether 250,000 to 300,000 clones are present, about 23% being singletons, with the ten largest covering 0.012%. No cognate antigen is known for these TCRs. Study-wide results and limits: Type 1 diabetes patients had moderately but significantly shorter TCRB CDR3s in all four CD4+ subsets.

The sequenced sample consisted of naive CD4+ T cells from blood. The receptors were gathered from a woman aged 25 to 45 with type 1 diabetes.

The V gene is TRBV30, the J gene TRBJ2-1; 7 nucleotides match TRBD1. The CDR3 length is 14 residues. The V segment lost 4 bases and the J segment 3 bases; nucleotides outside the gene matches: 6. Germline V gives CDR1 GTSNPN, CDR2 SVGIG (reference sequence). CDR3 in DNA: TGTGCCTGGACTACGGACAGGTTCTACAATGAGCAGTTCTTC. Amino acid sequence: CAWTTDRFYNEQFF.

This clone was detected a few times. The V and J genes are TRBV5-5 and TRBJ2-4; 7 nucleotides line up with TRBD2. V dropped 3 bases and J dropped 8; count of bases not matched to a gene: 8. Per the germline V gene, CDR1 is SGHKS and CDR2 is YYEKEE (reference sequence). The CDR3 extends over 14 amino acids. The chain's CDR3 is CASSSGTTSDIQYF. CDR3 in DNA: TGTGCCAGCAGCTCCGGGACTACGAGTGACATTCAGTACTTC.

There are a few counts of this clone. The V call is TRBV7-8, the J call TRBJ2-7; TRBD2 matches at 7 bases. V lost 5 bases and J lost 6; bases outside the gene matches: 7. Per germline, CDR1 SGHVS and CDR2 FQNEAQ. This CDR3 is 13 amino acids long. The CDR3 DNA sequence: TGTGCCAGCAGCCTCCGCAGGGAGGGCGAGCAGTACTTC. Translated: CASSLRREGEQYF.

This clone occurred a few times. This rearrangement joins TRBV30 to TRBJ1-5, with a tentative D call TRBD1 (5 bases). The ends were cut back, 3 bases at V and 0 bases at J, with 21 bases in the middle. In germline, CDR1 is GTSNPN, CDR2 SVGIG (reference sequence). CDR3 size: 18 residues. CDR3 amino acids: CAWSATGTYGYSNQPQHF. The CDR3, as DNA: TGTGCCTGGAGCGCAACCGGGACTTATGGTTATAGCAATCAGCCCCAGCATTTT. The full variable domain, with the rest looked up from reference TRBV30 and TRBJ1-5, is SQTIHQWPATLVQPVGSPLSLECTVEGTSNPNLYWYRQAAGRGLQLLFYSVGIGQISSEVPQNLSASRPQDRQFILSSKKLLLSDSGFYLCAWSATGTYGYSNQPQHFGDGTRLSIL.

This clone was seen only a few times. V gene TRBV29-1 combines with J gene TRBJ1-1; 9 bases agree with TRBD1. CDR1 and CDR2 (germline): SQVTM, ANQGSEA. Germline trimming cut 8 bases from V and 7 bases from J; bases unmatched to any gene: 8. The CDR3 extends over 12 amino acids. CDR3 DNA: TGCAGCTGCCGGGGACAGGGCTTTGAAGCTTTCTTT. Amino acids: CSCRGQGFEAFF. Full variable domain (remainder filled in from reference TRBV29-1 and TRBJ1-1): SAVISQKPSRDICQRGTSLTIQCQVDSQVTMMFWYRQQPGQSLTLIATANQGSEATYESGFVIDKFPISRPNLTFSTLTVSNMSPEDSSIYLCSCRGQGFEAFFGQGTRLTVV.

The chain uses TRBV7-9 and TRBJ2-5; tentative D call: TRBD1 (5 bases). Germline V gives CDR1 SEHNR, CDR2 FQNEAQ (reference sequence). The CDR3 has 15 amino acids. Trimming took 5 bases from V and 14 from J, leaving 27 bases between them. The CDR3 reads CASSDTQANSGPIYF. As DNA, the CDR3 is TGTGCCAGCAGCGATACACAGGCCAACTCCGGCCCTATTTACTTC.

The J gene is TRBJ2-2, the V gene TRBV25-1; 9 nucleotides match TRBD2. V was pared by 4 bases and J by 5 bases, with 11 bases of the junction left unmatched. CDR3 length: 17 residues. Per germline, CDR1 MGHDK and CDR2 SYGVNS. The CDR3: CASSGKGGRAGTGELFF. CDR3 nucleotide sequence: TGTGCCAGCAGTGGAAAAGGCGGGAGGGCCGGTACCGGGGAGCTGTTTTTT.

The sample holds a few counts of this clone. The chain uses TRBV2 and TRBJ1-5, with TRBD1 matching 12 bases. V lost 8 bases and J lost 6; bases outside the gene matches: 5. This CDR3 is built from 14 residues. Germline V gene lookup returns CDR1 SNHLY and CDR2 FYNNEI. CDR3 amino acids: CASAGTGGFQPQHF. The CDR3 DNA reads as TGTGCCAGCGCCGGGACAGGGGGCTTTCAGCCCCAGCATTTT.

A few counts support this clone. The CDR3 nucleotides are TGTGCCAGCAGTGGACAGGGACCGACCGGGGAGCTGTTTTTT. It translates to CASSGQGPTGELFF. The rearrangement joins TRBV2 to TRBJ2-2, with 7 bases that match TRBD1. V was clipped by 4 bases and J by 5 bases; unmatched bases: 4. The CDR3 sequence is 14 residues long. Germline CDR1 is SNHLY and CDR2 is FYNNEI.

The rearrangement joins TRBV10-3 to TRBJ2-7; 9 nucleotides align to TRBD2. Germline V gene lookup returns CDR1 ENHRY and CDR2 SYGVKD. V lost 6 bases, J lost 5 bases, and 8 bases stayed unmatched. This CDR3 spans 14 amino acids. DNA of the CDR3: TGTGCCATCAGCAACGGACTAGCGAAGCACGAGCAGTACTTC. Protein: CAISNGLAKHEQYF.

This chain joins TRBV30 and TRBJ2-1; 9 nucleotides match TRBD2. The V and J ends lost 2 bases and 13 bases, in that order; junction bases with no gene match: 9. The CDR3 sequence is 13 residues long. Germline V gene sequence: CDR1 GTSNPN, CDR2 SVGIG (reference sequence). The CDR3 here is CAWSFTAGGIQFF. The CDR3 DNA sequence: TGTGCCTGGAGTTTCACAGCGGGAGGTATTCAGTTCTTC.

This chain joins TRBV29-1 and TRBJ2-1; 7 bases are shared with TRBD2. The junction had 10 bases not matched to a gene; V was cut back by 4 bases and J by 4 bases. The CDR3 has 15 residues. The germline V gene encodes CDR1 SQVTM and CDR2 ANQGSEA. CDR3 coding DNA: TGCAGCGTTGCTGGTACTAGCGACCGGTACAATGAGCAGTTCTTC. Translated: CSVAGTSDRYNEQFF.

This chain joins TRBV5-4 and TRBJ2-5; 7 bases line up with TRBD2. In germline, CDR1 is SGHNT, CDR2 YYREEE (reference sequence). The J segment lost 0 bases and the V segment lost 3 bases, leaving 5 bases of the junction unmatched. CDR3 length equals 15 residues. In DNA form, the CDR3 reads TGTGCCAGCAGCTCCCGAACTAGCGACCAAGAGACCCAGTACTTC. It specifies CASSSRTSDQETQYF.